Sequencing of this T cell receptor (beta chain) was carried out in a study of blood T cell repertoires in COVID-19. Germline CDR1 is LNHDA and CDR2 is SQIVND (reference sequence). The CDR3 runs 12 residues. V lost 10 bases to trimming and J lost 8 bases, with 14 bases between them. Per the authors' pipeline: Reference gene primers were amplified, and this amplification served to estimate nucleated cell counts. Profiled with immunoSEQ multiplex PCR; TCRdb holds only in-frame clones, not every one. For V, J and clone size, that table is used; D and trimming come from the DNA. The sample contains some 260,000 clones, approximately 86% of which appear only once.

The chain joins TRBV19 to TRBJ2-2; D is possibly TRBD2 (6 bases). The receptor's source is a woman aged 25 to 39 with acute or convalescent COVID-19. Sequencing was performed on peripheral blood. The CDR3 is CATRPGVGELFF. The CDR3 bases are TGTGCCACCCGACCGGGGGTAGGGGAGCTGTTTTTT. Based on the CDR3 plus reference TRBV19 and TRBJ2-2, the full variable domain is DGGITQSPKYLFRKEGQNVTLSCEQNLNHDAMYWYRQDPGQGLRLIYYSQIVNDFQKGDIAEGYSVSREKKESFPLTVTSAQKNPTAFYLCATRPGVGELFFGEGSRLTVL.